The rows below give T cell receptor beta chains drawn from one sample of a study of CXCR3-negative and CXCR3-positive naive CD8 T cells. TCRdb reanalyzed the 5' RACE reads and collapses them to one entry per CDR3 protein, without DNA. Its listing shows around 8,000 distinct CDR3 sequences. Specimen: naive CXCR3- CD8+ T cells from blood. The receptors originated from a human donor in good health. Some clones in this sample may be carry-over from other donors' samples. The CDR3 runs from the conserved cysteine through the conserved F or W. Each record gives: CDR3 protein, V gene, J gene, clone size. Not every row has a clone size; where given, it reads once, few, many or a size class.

cdr3_aa: CASSLSPGAVNEAFF
v_call: TRBV27
j_call: TRBJ1-1
clone_size: -

cdr3_aa: CAISDLRAAGLDSPLHF
v_call: TRBV10-3
j_call: TRBJ1-6
clone_size: medium-sized

cdr3_aa: CASSFFAGTQYF
v_call: TRBV7-9
j_call: TRBJ2-3
clone_size: medium-sized

cdr3_aa: CSVEGIGLGDYEQYF
v_call: TRBV29-1
j_call: TRBJ2-7
clone_size: -

cdr3_aa: CSAILGSGELFF
v_call: TRBV29-1
j_call: TRBJ2-2
clone_size: medium-sized

cdr3_aa: CASSDHEREKVYEQYF
v_call: TRBV2
j_call: TRBJ2-7
clone_size: -

cdr3_aa: CSVAPGPAETQYF
v_call: TRBV29-1
j_call: TRBJ2-5
clone_size: -

cdr3_aa: CASSSTGTSYEQYF
v_call: TRBV27
j_call: TRBJ2-7
clone_size: medium-sized

cdr3_aa: CASSETSYEQYF
v_call: TRBV2
j_call: TRBJ2-7
clone_size: -

cdr3_aa: CSAVAGGNEQFF
v_call: TRBV29-1
j_call: TRBJ2-1
clone_size: -

cdr3_aa: CAIALEDRGVGELFF
v_call: TRBV10-3
j_call: TRBJ2-2
clone_size: -

cdr3_aa: CASSSQGNTEAFF
v_call: TRBV28
j_call: TRBJ1-1
clone_size: -

cdr3_aa: CASSQVVGNTGELFF
v_call: TRBV14
j_call: TRBJ2-2
clone_size: medium-sized

cdr3_aa: CAWNGFGGTEQYF
v_call: TRBV30
j_call: TRBJ2-7
clone_size: -

cdr3_aa: CASSPRDQETQYF
v_call: TRBV7-9
j_call: TRBJ2-5
clone_size: -

cdr3_aa: CASKDKGLVPSYNEQFF
v_call: TRBV21-1
j_call: TRBJ2-1
clone_size: medium-sized

cdr3_aa: CASSQDLDQRNPGAEDTDTQYF
v_call: TRBV3-1
j_call: TRBJ2-3
clone_size: -

cdr3_aa: CASSQDLSGAAYEQYF
v_call: TRBV4-2
j_call: TRBJ2-7
clone_size: medium-sized

cdr3_aa: CASSQGERATEAFF
v_call: TRBV4-1
j_call: TRBJ1-1
clone_size: medium-sized

cdr3_aa: CASRPGQNEKLFF
v_call: TRBV19
j_call: TRBJ1-4
clone_size: -

cdr3_aa: CASSYAGTGVGDEQFF
v_call: TRBV5-6
j_call: TRBJ2-1
clone_size: -